A single sample gave rise to the 22 T cell receptor beta chains below, sequenced in a study of early T cells in non-severe SARS-CoV-2 infection (dated by TCRdb to 2020 to 2023). Libraries were built with 5' RACE. The instrument given in TCRdb is NextSeq 500. In-frame beta chains were kept once TCRdb had trimmed the public reads at Q25 with fastp and called clones with MiXCR. Rows merge per CDR3 protein into single entries with the most common DNA and genes. For this sample the table gives approximately 65,000 distinct CDR3 sequences, of which approximately 11% were detected only once. In total, the top ten clones hold 2.9% of the sample. The sample in question was whole blood, obtained at baseline. Receptors were obtained from an adult who was a healthcare worker with PCR-confirmed SARS-CoV-2 infection or an uninfected control (not recorded which).

This chain connects TRBV20-1 to TRBJ2-1; 10 positions agree with TRBD2. In germline, CDR1 is DFQATT, CDR2 SNEGSKA (reference sequence). The CDR3 sequence is 13 residues long. CDR3 sequence reads: CSHSGGASNEQFF. DNA of the CDR3: TGCAGCCACAGCGGGGGGGCGAGCAATGAGCAGTTCTTC.

The chain uses TRBV11-2 and TRBJ1-2, with TRBD1 as a possible D gene (6 bases). The V and J ends lost 3 bases and 2 bases respectively, with 7 bases between them. CDR3 length: 13 residues. Germline V gene data show CDR1 as SGHAT and CDR2 as FQNNGV. CDR3 loop: CASSFTGNYGYTF. Written as DNA, the CDR3 is TGTGCCAGCAGCTTTACAGGGAACTATGGCTACACCTTC.

This CDR3 reads CAWSARGGEQYF. In nucleotides, the CDR3 is TGTGCCTGGAGTGCTCGTGGGGGGGAGCAGTACTTC. The V and J genes are TRBV30 and TRBJ2-7; possibly TRBD2 for D (6 bases). The CDR3 is made up of 12 amino acids. Germline V gene sequence: CDR1 GTSNPN, CDR2 SVGIG (reference sequence). V gave up 1 base and J gave up 7 bases, with 11 bases separating them.

The gene calls are TRBV7-9 and TRBJ2-1; no clear D. Germline-derived CDR1 and CDR2 are SEHNR and FQNEAQ (reference sequence). V was shortened by 4 bases and J by 3 bases, with 10 bases between the two germline ends. The CDR3 runs to 14 residues. The DNA for the CDR3 is TGTGCCAGCAGCTCCCGGACGGGCTACAATGAGCAGTTCTTC. Its translation is CASSSRTGYNEQFF.

This clonotype has ten or more counts. The V and J genes are TRBV5-1 and TRBJ2-5; D possibly corresponds to TRBD1 (6 bases). The CDR3 loop spans 13 amino acids. The V gene's germline CDR1 is SGHRS and CDR2 YFSETQ. V shed 2 bases and J shed 5 bases, with 10 bases lying between them. The CDR3 protein is CASSFQGIETQYF. The CDR3 DNA reads as TGCGCCAGCAGCTTTCAGGGGATCGAGACCCAGTACTTC.

J is TRBJ2-5 and V is TRBV29-1; no definite D call. Germline V gives CDR1 SQVTM, CDR2 ANQGSEA. The V gene lost 3 bases and the J gene lost 0 bases, with 5 bases spanning the gap. CDR3 size: 12 residues. The CDR3: CSVDRHQETQYF. DNA of the CDR3: TGCAGCGTTGACCGACACCAAGAGACCCAGTACTTC.

In its sample, this clonotype was seen many times. This chain connects TRBV20-1 to TRBJ1-1; 7 bases are a match to TRBD1. V shed 4 bases and J 0 bases; nucleotides not matched to a gene: 8. CDR1 and CDR2 (germline): DFQATT, SNEGSKA (reference sequence). This CDR3 has 15 amino acids. The CDR3 region has the DNA TGCAGTGCTAACCGGGACAGCCTAATGAACACTGAAGCTTTCTTT. Its protein product is CSANRDSLMNTEAFF.

Written as DNA, the CDR3 is TGTGCCACCAGCGGGGGGGCAGCATCTGGGGCCAACGTCCTGACTTTC. Translated: CATSGGAASGANVLTF. V is TRBV15 and J is TRBJ2-6; D possibly corresponds to TRBD2 (7 bases). The ends were cut back, 5 bases at V and 1 base at J, with 12 bases in the middle. The CDR3 consists of 16 residues. Germline assignment: CDR1 LNHNV and CDR2 YYDKDF (reference sequence).

In this sample, this clonotype turned up a few times. J is TRBJ2-1 and V is TRBV11-2; 7 bases fit TRBD1. Germline V CDR1 and CDR2: SGHAT, FQNNGV. The length of the CDR3 is 15 residues. Germline trimming cut 5 bases from V and 2 bases from J; bases unmatched to any gene: 6. The CDR3 coding sequence is TGTGCCAGCAGCCACGACAGGGCCCCCTACAATGAGCAGTTCTTC. Translating it yields CASSHDRAPYNEQFF.

This chain links TRBV7-9 with TRBJ1-3; no firm D call. The CDR3 sequence is 11 residues long. Trimming stripped 3 bases from V and 8 bases from J, with 5 bases between. Per germline, CDR1 SEHNR and CDR2 FQNEAQ (reference sequence). For the CDR3, the DNA is TGTGCCAGCAGCTTTCGGGACACCATATATTTT. As protein: CASSFRDTIYF.

This clonotype was counted at least ten times. The chain joins TRBV5-1 to TRBJ2-1, with D perhaps matching TRBD1 (7 bases). Germline V gives CDR1 SGHRS, CDR2 YFSETQ. The CDR3 contains 16 residues. Trimming shortened V by 0 bases and J by 6 bases, and 16 bases separated the two germline ends. DNA for the CDR3: TGCGCCAGCAGCTTGGGCGGGACAGCAACTGGCAATGAGCAGTTCTTC. Translated: CASSLGGTATGNEQFF. The full variable domain, its missing parts supplied by reference TRBV5-1 and TRBJ2-1, is KAGVTQTPRYLIKTRGQQVTLSCSPISGHRSVSWYQQTPGQGLQFLFEYFSETQRNKGNFPGRFSGRQFSNSRSEMNVSTLELGDSALYLCASSLGGTATGNEQFFGPGTRLTVL.

The rearrangement uses TRBV5-1 and TRBJ1-6; D may be TRBD1 (6 bases). The CDR3 contains 17 residues. Germline V lookup: CDR1 SGHRS, CDR2 YFSETQ. V shed 3 bases and J shed 7 bases, with 20 bases lying between them. CDR3 sequence (DNA): TGCGCCAGCAGCTCCCAGGGGACGACAGGTGGCAATTCACCCCTCCACTTT. This codes for CASSSQGTTGGNSPLHF.

The chain carries TRBV20-1 and TRBJ1-5; D not certain. CDR1 and CDR2 (germline): DFQATT, SNEGSKA (reference sequence). CDR3 length: 13 amino acids. V dropped 3 bases and J dropped 0 bases, with 6 bases sitting between them. The CDR3: CSASEDSNQPQHF. The CDR3 DNA reads as TGCAGTGCTAGTGAGGATAGCAATCAGCCCCAGCATTTT.

This clonotype was detected many times. The V gene is TRBV18, the J gene TRBJ2-7, with a weak D call TRBD2 (6 bases). Germline values: CDR1 KGHSH, CDR2 LQKENI. The CDR3 is 16 residues long. The V gene lost 2 bases and the J gene lost 7 bases, with 21 bases spanning the gap. The chain's CDR3 is CASSPGTSGVSQEQYF. For the CDR3, the DNA is TGTGCCAGCTCACCAGGGACGTCGGGGGTCTCGCAGGAGCAGTACTTC. The whole variable domain, filled in from reference TRBV18 and TRBJ2-7, reads NAGVMQNPRHLVRRRGQEARLRCSPMKGHSHVYWYRQLPEEGLKFMVYLQKENIIDESGMPKERFSAEFPKEGPSILRIQQVVRGDSAAYFCASSPGTSGVSQEQYFGPGTRLTVT.

As DNA, the CDR3 is TGTGCCAGCAGCCCCCGGTCGAGGAGCACAGATACGCAGTATTTT. This gives the protein CASSPRSRSTDTQYF. The chain is built from TRBV9 and TRBJ2-3, with unresolved D. CDR1 and CDR2 from the germline V gene are SGDLS and YYNGEE. The length of the CDR3 is 15 residues. The V end was cut by 4 bases, the J end by 0 bases, with 12 bases between.

The V gene is TRBV20-1, the J gene TRBJ1-2; 8 bases line up with TRBD1. Looked up from germline, CDR1 is DFQATT and CDR2 is SNEGSKA (reference sequence). J was trimmed by 5 bases and V by 5 bases; bases with no gene match: 7. The CDR3 sequence is 13 residues long. DNA of the CDR3: TGCAGTGCTTCCCGGACAGGGAAGTATGGCTACACCTTC. Residues: CSASRTGKYGYTF.

This clonotype was observed at least ten times. V and J are TRBV20-1 and TRBJ2-5; D is perhaps TRBD1 (6 bases). The CDR3 sequence is 15 residues long. Germline-derived CDR1 and CDR2 are DFQATT and SNEGSKA (reference sequence). V shed 2 bases and J shed 1 base, with 14 bases lying between them. The CDR3 loop is CSARRAGDPQETQYF. The DNA of the CDR3 is TGCAGTGCTAGAAGGGCAGGGGACCCCCAAGAGACCCAGTACTTC.

A few counts support this clonotype. The V and J genes are TRBV10-3 and TRBJ2-7, with D perhaps TRBD1 (5 bases). The CDR3 is 15 amino acids. Germline CDR1 is ENHRY and CDR2 is SYGVKD. V lost 2 bases to trimming and J lost 4 bases, with 15 bases between them. The CDR3 coding sequence is TGTGCCATCAGTGAGCCCCAGGGTCTTCGGTACGAGCAGTACTTC. This gives the protein CAISEPQGLRYEQYF.

Only a few counts were recorded for this clonotype. This chain connects TRBV7-2 to TRBJ1-1; TRBD1 is a possible D gene (6 bases). This CDR3 has 12 amino acids. Trimming removed 5 bases from V and 10 bases from J, with 14 bases in between. Looked up from germline, CDR1 is SGHTA and CDR2 is FQGNSA. The CDR3: CASSSRGVGAFF. The CDR3, as DNA: TGTGCCAGCAGCAGTAGGGGGGTAGGAGCTTTCTTT. Full variable domain (remainder filled in from reference TRBV7-2 and TRBJ1-1): GAGVSQSPSNKVTEKGKDVELRCDPISGHTALYWYRQSLGQGLEFLIYFQGNSAPDKSGLPSDRFSAERTGGSVSTLTIQRTQQEDSAVYLCASSSRGVGAFFGQGTRLTVV.

The V gene is TRBV27, the J gene TRBJ2-7; D possibly corresponds to TRBD1 (5 bases). CDR3 length: 14 residues. Germline V gives CDR1 MNHEY, CDR2 SMNVEV (reference sequence). V shed 2 bases and J shed 5 bases, with 13 bases lying between them. CDR3 loop: CASSLSRVKDEQYF. CDR3 nucleotide sequence: TGTGCCAGCAGTTTAAGCAGGGTGAAAGACGAGCAGTACTTC.

This clonotype was detected only a few times. The V and J genes are TRBV30 and TRBJ2-7, with a weak D call TRBD2 (6 bases). This CDR3 region has 15 residues. The V end lost 2 bases, the J end lost 3 bases, and 17 bases lay between the germline ends. Germline-derived CDR1 and CDR2 are GTSNPN and SVGIG (reference sequence). For the CDR3, the DNA is TGTGCCTGGAGTACCTCCTGGACGGGGGACTACGAGCAGTACTTC. Amino acids: CAWSTSWTGDYEQYF.

This clonotype has only a few counts. The gene calls are TRBV7-9 and TRBJ2-7, with TRBD2 identical over 8 bases. This CDR3 spans 14 amino acids. The germline gives CDR1 SEHNR, CDR2 FQNEAQ (reference sequence). Trimming took 3 bases from V and 7 from J; bases not matched to a gene: 8. CDR3 amino acids: CASSFGTRSYEQYF. CDR3 nucleotides: TGTGCCAGCAGCTTCGGGACTAGGTCGTATGAGCAGTACTTC.